These 10 T cell receptor beta chains share one sample of origin, sequenced in a study of cytomegalovirus exposure and HLA in healthy donors (dated by TCRdb to the late 2010s). The library was made by the immunoSEQ multiplex PCR assay. The multiplex PCR relied on a mix of 60 forward primers for TCR Vbeta segments and 13 reverse primers for TCR Jbeta segments. The source is immuneACCESS, and TCRdb retained only in-frame sequences with V and J called. Part of the clones is not carried over; for the studies checked, unresolved V genes explain less than half of this, and the remainder is unexplained. In all, the sample holds some 110,000 clones, and approximately 70% of those were seen once. The ten largest clones capture over 4% of the sample. Sequencing input: PBMCs. Receptor source: a man aged 55 to 70 in good health and CMV-seropositive.

The chain links TRBV6-1 to TRBJ2-7; no firm D call. Germline CDR1 reads MNHNS; CDR2 reads SASEGT. Trimming took off 5 bases at V and 3 bases at J, with 8 bases between the two ends. The CDR3 runs to 12 residues. CDR3 amino acids: CASSQVYYEQYF. CDR3 nucleotides: TGTGCCAGCAGTCAAGTTTACTACGAGCAGTACTTC.

J is TRBJ1-1 and V is TRBV6-1; D call uncertain. The CDR3 covers 12 residues. Trimming cost V 2 bases and J 6 bases, with 7 bases left between them. Per the germline V gene, CDR1 is MNHNS and CDR2 is SASEGT. CDR3 nucleotide sequence: TGTGCCAGCAGTGAAATTGGGCCTGAAGCTTTCTTT. Protein: CASSEIGPEAFF.

The rearrangement joins TRBV5-1 to TRBJ1-1, with 8 nucleotides matching TRBD1. Germline lookup yields CDR1 SGHRS and CDR2 YFSETQ. V lost 3 bases and J lost 1; bases outside the gene matches: 11. There are 17 residues in the CDR3. CDR3 in DNA: TGCGCCAGCAGCTCGGGGGTGGGACAGGCTTCGAACACTGAAGCTTTCTTT. This codes for CASSSGVGQASNTEAFF.

The rearrangement uses TRBV11-2 and TRBJ2-2, with D maybe TRBD2 (6 bases). V was trimmed by 3 bases and J by 5 bases, leaving 16 bases between them. The CDR3 covers 16 residues. CDR1 is SGHAT and CDR2 is FQNNGV in the germline V gene. CDR3 loop: CASSFVRGIGTGELFF. Written as DNA, the CDR3 is TGTGCCAGCAGCTTTGTACGGGGGATTGGGACCGGGGAGCTGTTTTTT.

This clone was picked up a small number of times. The gene calls are TRBV10-3 and TRBJ1-1, with D perhaps TRBD1 (5 bases). V gave up 4 bases and J gave up 4 bases, with 16 bases separating them. Per the germline V gene, CDR1 is ENHRY and CDR2 is SYGVKD. The CDR3 is 15 residues long. The CDR3 nucleotides are TGTGCCATCAGTGGACAGAACGCCCGCACCACTGAAGCTTTCTTT. Its protein product is CAISGQNARTTEAFF.

The chain carries TRBV19 and TRBJ1-4; 9 bases are shared with TRBD1. The CDR3 sequence is 15 residues long. J was trimmed by 6 bases and V by 0 bases; bases with no gene match: 2. Germline assignment: CDR1 LNHDA and CDR2 SQIVND (reference sequence). Here the CDR3 reads CASSIDGQGYEKLFF. CDR3 nucleotides: TGTGCCAGTAGTATAGATGGACAGGGGTATGAAAAACTGTTTTTT.

This clone was recorded a few times. The CDR3 sequence: CATSVGQSDYGYTF. Written as DNA, the CDR3 is TGTGCCACCAGCGTGGGACAGTCTGACTATGGCTACACCTTC. The rearrangement uses TRBV15 and TRBJ1-2, with 7 bases that match TRBD1. With V trimmed by 5 bases and J by 3 bases, 6 bases remained unmatched. Germline loops: CDR1 LNHNV, CDR2 YYDKDF (reference sequence). The CDR3 sequence is 14 residues long.

The CDR3 sequence is CASSPGLTRLEQYF. DNA for the CDR3: TGTGCCAGCAGCCCGGGACTGACTCGTCTCGAGCAGTACTTC. This chain links TRBV5-6 with TRBJ2-7; a weak D match, TRBD2 (6 bases). Trimming left V 4 bases short and J 6 bases short, with 17 bases between. CDR3 length: 14 amino acids. CDR1 is SGHDT, CDR2 YYEEEE, per germline.

The CDR3 is CASSLQANVGNQPQHF. In DNA, the CDR3 is TGTGCCAGCAGCTTACAAGCGAACGTGGGCAATCAGCCCCAGCATTTT. V gene TRBV27 combines with J gene TRBJ1-5; D gene ambiguous. Germline values: CDR1 MNHEY, CDR2 SMNVEV (reference sequence). V was cut by 6 bases and J by 2 bases, with 17 bases left in between. The CDR3 is made up of 16 amino acids.

The rearrangement links TRBV15 to TRBJ1-3; a possible D gene is TRBD1 (5 bases). The CDR3 spans 13 residues. CDR1 is LNHNV and CDR2 is YYDKDF in the germline V gene (reference sequence). The V and J ends lost 5 bases and 4 bases respectively, with 9 bases between them. The CDR3 loop reads CATSAGVGNTIYF. In nucleotides, the CDR3 is TGTGCCACCAGCGCGGGGGTCGGAAACACCATATATTTT.